Presented here are 18 T cell receptor beta chains from one specimen sequenced in a study of metastatic and nonmetastatic thyroid tumors. Patients had received no treatment of any kind before thyroid surgery. TCRdb redid the clone calls on the PCR reads using MiXCR. This table holds tens of thousands of clones, around a fifth found once. Sequencing was done on a sample of blood. The receptor source for this set is a female donor with papillary thyroid cancer or a benign thyroid nodule (not recorded which). Some clones in this sample may be carry-over from other donors' samples.

This clone came up a few times. The chain recombines TRBV28 with TRBJ1-1, with a possible D match to TRBD1 (6 bases). Trimming removed 6 bases at V and 10 bases at J, with 15 bases between. The CDR3 has 12 residues. Germline V gene lookup returns CDR1 MDHEN and CDR2 SYDVKM. CDR3 amino acids: CASRFTGKGAFF. CDR3 in DNA: TGTGCCAGCAGATTCACAGGGAAGGGAGCTTTCTTT.

In this sample, this clone turned up many times. Being one base from a much bigger clone, this may be a read error. The same CDR3 also results from other DNA sequences found in this sample. The chain joins TRBV5-1 to TRBJ2-7; the D call may be TRBD1 or TRBD2 (5 bases each). The CDR3 contains 15 residues. V shed 5 bases and J shed 7 bases, with 22 bases lying between them. Germline CDR1 reads SGHRS; CDR2 reads YFSETQ. Here the CDR3 DNA reads TGCGCCAGCAGGGAAGTGGGACCGCTCGGCGGTGAGCAGTACTTC. Amino acid sequence: CASREVGPLGGEQYF. Based on the CDR3 plus reference TRBV5-1 and TRBJ2-7, the full variable domain is KAGVTQTPRYLIKTRGQQVTLSCSPISGHRSVSWYQQTPGQGLQFLFEYFSETQRNKGNFPGRFSGRQFSNSRSEMNVSTLELGDSALYLCASREVGPLGGEQYFGPGTRLTVT.

At least ten counts were recorded for this clone. This sample includes further DNA sequences coding for the same CDR3. The CDR3: CAWSFGGGNTGELFF. The CDR3 DNA follows: TGTGCCTGGAGTTTCGGGGGCGGGAACACCGGGGAGCTGTTTTTT. The chain recombines TRBV30 with TRBJ2-2; either TRBD1 or TRBD2 may supply D (6 bases each). Trimming pared 2 bases from V and 1 base from J, leaving 11 bases between. Germline values: CDR1 GTSNPN, CDR2 SVGIG (reference sequence). CDR3 length: 15 amino acids.

This clone was detected a few times. This rearrangement joins TRBV12-3 or TRBV12-4 to TRBJ2-3; D may be TRBD2 (5 bases). With 5 bases removed from V and 2 bases from J, the gap between germline ends came to 17 bases. This CDR3 region has 16 residues. In DNA form, the CDR3 reads TGTGCCAGCAGTCCGTCGGGGTCCACCCCCACAGATACGCAGTATTTT. Residues: CASSPSGSTPTDTQYF.

This clone was seen many times. The same CDR3 can be traced to other DNA sequences in this sample. This rearrangement joins TRBV18 to TRBJ1-5; D remains ambiguous. This CDR3 is built from 14 residues. Trimming left V 2 bases short and J 3 bases short, with 8 bases between. Germline loops: CDR1 KGHSH, CDR2 LQKENI. The CDR3 loop reads CASSPDGNNQPQHF. CDR3 sequence (DNA): TGTGCCAGCTCACCAGACGGAAACAATCAGCCCCAGCATTTT.

This clone appeared a few times. The J gene is TRBJ2-7, the V gene TRBV6-1; D tentatively reads TRBD1 or TRBD2 (5 bases each). The CDR3 runs 14 residues. V was trimmed by 1 base and J by 0 bases, leaving 7 bases between them. Germline V gene lookup returns CDR1 MNHNS and CDR2 SASEGT. CDR3: CASSEGDASYEQYF. For the CDR3, the DNA is TGTGCCAGCAGTGAAGGGGACGCCTCCTACGAGCAGTACTTC.

In this sample, this clone turned up many times. V gene TRBV5-6 combines with J gene TRBJ1-6; no definite D call. V was clipped by 4 bases and J by 15 bases, with 17 bases between them. Looked up from germline, CDR1 is SGHDT and CDR2 is YYEEEE. The CDR3 totals 13 residues. DNA of the CDR3: TGTGCCAGCAGCCCCTGGCGGGCCCCCCGCCTCCACTTT. It yields the protein CASSPWRAPRLHF.

The rearrangement links TRBV7-3 to TRBJ2-7; D is uncertain. This CDR3 comprises 15 residues. The germline V and J ends were trimmed by 5 bases and 4 bases, with 18 bases remaining between them. The germline gives CDR1 SGHTA, CDR2 FQGTGA. This CDR3 reads CASSQEVGGGYEQYF. The CDR3 region has the DNA TGTGCCAGCAGCCAAGAGGTTGGTGGTGGGTACGAGCAGTACTTC.

The gene calls are TRBV6-2 or TRBV6-3 and TRBJ1-6, with TRBD1 as a possible D gene (6 bases). V was pared by 5 bases and J by 7 bases, with 15 bases between. Germline-derived CDR1 and CDR2 are MNHEY and SVGEGT. The CDR3 has 15 residues. Here the CDR3 DNA reads TGTGCCAGCAGTAACCTGCAGGGGATGAATTCACCCCTCCACTTT. Protein product: CASSNLQGMNSPLHF.

This clone showed up many times. The V and J genes are TRBV27 and TRBJ1-1, with 9 bases that match TRBD1. CDR1 is MNHEY, CDR2 SMNVEV, per germline (reference sequence). The CDR3 covers 15 residues. With 5 bases clipped from V and 6 bases from J, the junction kept 10 bases outside the gene matches. CDR3 amino acids: CASSRAGQGGPEAFF. The CDR3 region has the DNA TGTGCCAGCAGTCGCGCGGGACAGGGTGGCCCTGAAGCTTTCTTT.

Only a few counts were recorded for this clone. Other nucleotide sequences from this sample produce the same CDR3. The J gene is TRBJ2-7, the V gene TRBV5-4, with D perhaps matching TRBD1 or TRBD2 (6 bases each). Germline CDR1 is SGHNT and CDR2 is YYREEE (reference sequence). V lost 5 bases to trimming and J lost 5 bases, with 20 bases between them. CDR3 length: 15 residues. CDR3 sequence: CASSPTGGQRNEQYF. In DNA, the CDR3 is TGTGCCAGCAGTCCTACTGGGGGGCAGAGGAACGAGCAGTACTTC.

This clone was counted a few times. This sequence joins TRBV14 and TRBJ1-1; the D is unclear. The V and J ends lost 5 bases and 3 bases respectively, with 4 bases between them. The CDR3 runs to 11 residues. Germline V gene sequence: CDR1 SGHDN, CDR2 FVKESK. The CDR3 nucleotides read TGTGCCAGCAGCGGCTACACTGAAGCTTTCTTT. This codes for CASSGYTEAFF.

This clone was seen repeatedly, ten times or more. V is TRBV20-1 and J is TRBJ1-4; D is unclear. CDR1 DFQATT and CDR2 SNEGSKA come from the germline V gene (reference sequence). V was cut by 0 bases and J by 3 bases, with 8 bases left in between. The CDR3 loop spans 14 amino acids. CDR3 coding DNA: TGCAGTGCTAGAGATACTGCTCCTAATGAAAAACTGTTTTTT. Residues: CSARDTAPNEKLFF.

There are many counts of this clone. This rearrangement joins TRBV3-1 to TRBJ1-5; D is ambiguous. The CDR3 is made up of 15 amino acids. In germline, CDR1 is LGHDT, CDR2 YNNKEL (reference sequence). The ends were cut back, 1 base at V and 1 base at J, with 8 bases in the middle. In nucleotides, the CDR3 is TGTGCCAGCAGCCAAGGGCAGATGAGCAATCAGCCCCAGCATTTT. It codes for CASSQGQMSNQPQHF. The whole variable domain, filled in from reference TRBV3-1 and TRBJ1-5, reads DTAVSQTPKYLVTQMGNDKSIKCEQNLGHDTMYWYKQDSKKFLKIMFSYNNKELIINETVPNRFSPKSPDKAHLNLHINSLELGDSAVYFCASSQGQMSNQPQHFGDGTRLSIL.

Ten or more counts support this clone. This chain joins TRBV7-6 and TRBJ2-3, with unresolved D. Germline V CDR1 and CDR2: SGHVS, FNYEAQ. The CDR3 extends over 12 amino acids. Between the trimmed V and J ends, which lost 3 bases and 6 bases, there was a span of 7 bases. The CDR3 here is CASSFSQDTQYF. CDR3 nucleotide sequence: TGTGCCAGCAGCTTTTCTCAGGATACGCAGTATTTT.

The chain has TRBV7-6 and TRBJ1-1; possible D gene TRBD1, 6 bases. Germline V gene lookup returns CDR1 SGHVS and CDR2 FNYEAQ. The CDR3 consists of 15 residues. Between the trimmed V and J ends, which lost 1 base and 2 bases, there was a span of 11 bases. This CDR3 reads CASSLEAGANTEAFF. CDR3 nucleotide sequence: TGTGCCAGCAGCTTAGAGGCAGGGGCAAACACTGAAGCTTTCTTT.

In this sample, this clone turned up many times. The rearrangement joins TRBV30 to TRBJ1-5; 7 bases match TRBD1. There are 18 residues in the CDR3. Germline CDR1 is GTSNPN and CDR2 is SVGIG (reference sequence). V was pared by 2 bases and J by 6 bases, with 19 bases of the junction left unmatched. CDR3 sequence: CAWSPRTGGRRYGQPQHF. CDR3 bases: TGTGCCTGGAGTCCGAGGACAGGAGGGAGAAGGTATGGTCAGCCCCAGCATTTT.

This clone came up many times. V and J are TRBV9 and TRBJ2-1; D might be TRBD1 (6 bases). V shed 5 bases and J shed 3 bases, with 15 bases lying between them. Germline V gene lookup returns CDR1 SGDLS and CDR2 YYNGEE. The CDR3 sequence is 15 residues long. CDR3 residues: CASSPTGHGYNEQFF. The DNA of the CDR3 is TGTGCCAGCAGTCCTACAGGGCATGGCTACAATGAGCAGTTCTTC.